This TCR beta chain came from a study of cytomegalovirus exposure and HLA in healthy donors. The PCR had 60 Vbeta and 13 Jbeta primers. The protocol was immunoSEQ multiplex PCR, while the TCRdb copy is restricted to in-frame clones and leaves out a portion. Of about 250,000 clones listed, about nine tenths were seen once; the top ten hold about 1.7%. Study-wide points: Some TCR beta chains (164 of them) were listed as cytomegalovirus-associated.

In regard to this clone: No antigen is known for it.

In germline, CDR1 is MNHNY, CDR2 SVGAGI (reference sequence). This CDR3 is built from 13 residues. The V gene end was trimmed by 6 bases and the J gene end by 5 bases; junction bases not matched to a gene: 4. This rearrangement joins TRBV6-6 to TRBJ1-5; TRBD1 matches 7 bases. Specimen: PBMCs. The receptor's source is a girl aged 2 to 9 in good health and CMV-seronegative. CDR3 region: CASRRQGHQPQHF. The CDR3 DNA is TGTGCCAGCAGACGACAGGGCCATCAGCCCCAGCATTTT.